The clone carrying this T cell receptor (beta chain) was seen a handful of times. CDR3 length: 16 residues. V lost 1 base and J lost 2, with 14 bases in between. This record comes from a study of neurological immune-mediated disorders. TCRdb analysed the 5' RACE reads with MiXCR anew, one entry per CDR3 protein. The sample contains roughly 80,000 distinct CDR3 sequences, about a tenth of which appear only once. The unsorted libraries were made from 2 million PBMCs kept at -80 C. This TCR came from a man aged 35 to 55 in good health. Sequencing used PBMCs. The chain joins TRBV12-3 or TRBV12-4 to TRBJ2-5, with a possible D match to TRBD2 (5 bases). The CDR3 coding sequence is TGTGCCAGCAGTTTAGGTCCCCCGGGGTATCAAGAGACCCAGTACTTC. Encoded protein: CASSLGPPGYQETQYF.